This T cell receptor beta chain was recorded in a study of shared clonotypes between healthy human individuals. The study, taken as a whole, reports: What naive subsets generally showed was a larger estimated richness than memory subsets showed.

Measured with immunoSEQ multiplex PCR; TCRdb has only the in-frame clones, and not every one. The table includes about 2 million clones, approximately 95% detected once. With regard to this clone: The antigen remains unidentified.

CD45RO-negative, CCR7-positively selected cells formed the naive CD8 fraction, excluding terminally differentiated effector memory CD45RA+ cells. Trimming took 8 bases from V and 10 from J, leaving 18 bases between them. This CDR3 is 13 amino acids long. CDR1 is SEHNR, CDR2 FQNEAQ, per germline (reference sequence). The sample comprised naive CD8+ T cells sorted from blood. This chain connects TRBV7-9 to TRBJ2-1; D gene uncertain. The TCR sequence derives from a man aged 18 to 29 in good health. The CDR3 region is CASGTGSDGEQFF. For the CDR3, the DNA is TGTGCCAGCGGAACCGGGTCCGACGGAGAGCAGTTCTTC. The variable domain in full, with the rest retrieved from reference TRBV7-9 and TRBJ2-1, is DTGVSQNPRHKITKRGQNVTFRCDPISEHNRLYWYRQTLGQGPEFLTYFQNEAQLEKSRLLSDRFSAERPKGSFSTLEIQRTEQGDSAMYLCASGTGSDGEQFFGPGTRLTVL.